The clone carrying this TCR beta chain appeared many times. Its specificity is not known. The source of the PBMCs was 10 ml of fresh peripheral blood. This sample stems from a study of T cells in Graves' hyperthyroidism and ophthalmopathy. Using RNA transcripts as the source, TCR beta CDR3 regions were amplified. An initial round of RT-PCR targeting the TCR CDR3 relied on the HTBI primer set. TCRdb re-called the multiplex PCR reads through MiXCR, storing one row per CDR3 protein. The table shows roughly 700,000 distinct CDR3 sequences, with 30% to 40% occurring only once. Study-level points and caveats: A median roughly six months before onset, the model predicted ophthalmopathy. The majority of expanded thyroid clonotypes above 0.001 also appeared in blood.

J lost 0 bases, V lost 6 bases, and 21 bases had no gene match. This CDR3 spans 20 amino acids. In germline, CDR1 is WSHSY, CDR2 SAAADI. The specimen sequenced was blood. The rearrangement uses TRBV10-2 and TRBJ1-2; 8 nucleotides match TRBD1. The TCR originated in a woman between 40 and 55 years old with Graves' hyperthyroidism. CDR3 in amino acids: CASSSGQVHLRSSPNYGYTF. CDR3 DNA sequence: TGCGCCAGCAGCTCGGGACAGGTCCATCTTCGTTCAAGCCCTAACTATGGCTACACCTTC.